These 17 T cell receptor beta chains were sequenced from one sample in a study of control samples from healthy donors and cancer patients. The protocol was immunoSEQ multiplex PCR, while the TCRdb copy is restricted to in-frame clones and leaves out a portion. The sample gives 150,000 to 200,000 clones, 88% of which show up once; around 5.1% is in the top ten. Sequenced: blood. These receptors originate from a woman aged 30 to 39 in good health.

The chain has TRBV6-5 and TRBJ2-1, with 11 bases that match TRBD2. The CDR3 totals 14 residues. Per germline, CDR1 MNHEY and CDR2 SVGAGI. V lost 11 bases and J lost 6; bases outside the gene matches: 9. The CDR3 here is CALSGLAGGNEQFF. DNA for the CDR3: TGTGCCCTATCGGGGCTAGCGGGAGGCAATGAGCAGTTCTTC.

This clone was counted a few times. The V call is TRBV7-8, the J call TRBJ1-6; a possible D gene is TRBD1 (5 bases). V lost 5 bases to trimming and J lost 0 bases, with 17 bases between them. Germline V CDR1 and CDR2: SGHVS, FQNEAQ. The CDR3 extends over 18 amino acids. Here the CDR3 reads CASSPDRQSRSYNSPLHF. CDR3 in DNA: TGTGCCAGCAGCCCAGATCGACAGTCCCGCTCCTATAATTCACCCCTCCACTTT.

The genes are TRBV7-6 and TRBJ1-3; D not resolved. The CDR3 extends over 15 amino acids. V was shortened by 2 bases and J by 2 bases, with 10 bases between the two germline ends. Germline assignment: CDR1 SGHVS and CDR2 FNYEAQ. CDR3 region: CASSLNGGAGNTIYF. The CDR3 nucleotides are TGTGCCAGCAGCTTAAATGGCGGGGCTGGAAACACCATATATTTT.

V gene TRBV12-3 or TRBV12-4 combines with J gene TRBJ1-2; D gene uncertain. The germline V and J ends were trimmed by 6 bases and 4 bases, with 12 bases remaining between them. The CDR3 contains 13 residues. In DNA form, the CDR3 reads TGTGCCAGCAGCCGCGGAAGGGCCTATGGCTACACCTTC. This encodes CASSRGRAYGYTF.

The genes are TRBV19 and TRBJ1-4; D gene unclear. CDR1 is LNHDA and CDR2 is SQIVND in the germline V gene (reference sequence). The CDR3 covers 16 residues. V was clipped by 0 bases and J by 8 bases, with 16 bases between them. The CDR3 region has the DNA TGTGCCAGTAGTATAGATCAAGGGATTTCCTGGGAAAAACTGTTTTTT. Protein: CASSIDQGISWEKLFF.

This chain uses TRBV4-1 with TRBJ1-2; TRBD1 aligns across 9 bases. The CDR3 consists of 17 residues. CDR1 and CDR2 (germline): MGHRA, YSYEKL. The V and J ends lost 0 bases and 6 bases, in that order; junction bases with no gene match: 11. CDR3: CASSQDGWDRAVNGYTF. In nucleotides, the CDR3 is TGCGCCAGCAGCCAAGATGGGTGGGACAGGGCGGTTAATGGCTACACCTTC.

This chain connects TRBV7-2 to TRBJ2-1; 16 bases are a match to TRBD2. The CDR3 sequence is 15 residues long. Germline V gene data show CDR1 as SGHTA and CDR2 as FQGNSA. With V trimmed by 5 bases and J by 7 bases, 2 bases remained unmatched. The CDR3 bases are TGTGCCAGCAGCACGGGACTAGCGGGAGGGAATGAGCAGTTCTTC. Its translation is CASSTGLAGGNEQFF. Full variable domain (remainder filled in from reference TRBV7-2 and TRBJ2-1): GAGVSQSPSNKVTEKGKDVELRCDPISGHTALYWYRQSLGQGLEFLIYFQGNSAPDKSGLPSDRFSAERTGGSVSTLTIQRTQQEDSAVYLCASSTGLAGGNEQFFGPGTRLTVL.

The chain joins TRBV7-6 to TRBJ2-7; tentative D call: TRBD2 (6 bases). V lost 0 bases to trimming and J lost 6 bases, with 9 bases between them. The CDR3 length is 13 residues. Germline loops: CDR1 SGHVS, CDR2 FNYEAQ. The CDR3 reads CASSLAGLSEQYF. DNA for the CDR3: TGTGCCAGCAGCTTAGCGGGACTCAGCGAGCAGTACTTC.

The rearrangement joins TRBV4-1 to TRBJ1-1; TRBD1 aligns across 10 bases. Germline CDR1 MGHRA, CDR2 YSYEKL. CDR3 length: 15 residues. The trim removed 3 bases at V and 3 bases at J, leaving 4 bases unmatched. CDR3: CASSHPGQGHTEAFF. The CDR3 DNA reads as TGCGCCAGCAGCCACCCGGGACAGGGGCACACTGAAGCTTTCTTT.

The CDR3, as DNA: TGTGCCAGCAGCTTAGGTGCGGGGGCCTATGGCTACACCTTC. Translated: CASSLGAGAYGYTF. J is TRBJ1-2 and V is TRBV7-8, with D tentatively TRBD1 (6 bases). CDR3 length equals 14 residues. V was shortened by 1 base and J by 4 bases, with 10 bases between the two germline ends. Germline CDR1 reads SGHVS; CDR2 reads FQNEAQ.

The gene calls are TRBV6-6 and TRBJ1-6; D is unclear. This CDR3 comprises 14 residues. V was pared by 2 bases and J by 0 bases, with 2 bases between. Germline V CDR1 and CDR2: MNHNY, SVGAGI (reference sequence). The CDR3: CASSYRSYNSPLHF. The CDR3 region has the DNA TGTGCCAGCAGTTACCGCTCCTATAATTCACCCCTCCACTTT.

This rearrangement joins TRBV29-1 to TRBJ1-5, with D unclear. This CDR3 spans 15 amino acids. Deletions cut 3 bases from V and 2 bases from J, with 14 bases between. Germline assignment: CDR1 SQVTM and CDR2 ANQGSEA. Written as DNA, the CDR3 is TGCAGCGTTGAGGTAGGATCGGGCGGCAATCAGCCCCAGCATTTT. Translated: CSVEVGSGGNQPQHF.

This clone was counted only a few times. This sequence joins TRBV14 and TRBJ1-6; 7 bases are a match to TRBD1. The length of the CDR3 is 15 residues. The V gene end was trimmed by 4 bases and the J gene end by 10 bases; junction bases not matched to a gene: 10. The V gene's germline CDR1 is SGHDN and CDR2 FVKESK. CDR3 in DNA: TGTGCCAGCAGCCCAATCGACAGGGACGGCTCACCCCTCCACTTT. Protein sequence: CASSPIDRDGSPLHF.

The chain carries TRBV4-1 and TRBJ1-4; perhaps TRBD1 as D (6 bases). This CDR3 is 15 amino acids long. Germline V lookup: CDR1 MGHRA, CDR2 YSYEKL. V dropped 0 bases and J dropped 7 bases, with 12 bases sitting between them. The CDR3 DNA sequence: TGCGCCAGCAGCCAAGACAGGGGAAGAGCTGAAAAACTGTTTTTT. Translation gives CASSQDRGRAEKLFF.

This clone was counted between two and nine times. The chain is built from TRBV6-5 and TRBJ1-1; 7 bases match TRBD1. V dropped 5 bases and J dropped 1; count of bases not matched to a gene: 4. The CDR3 runs 14 residues. Germline lookup yields CDR1 MNHEY and CDR2 SVGAGI. CDR3 in DNA: TGTGCCAGCAGTACCGGGACAGCGAACACTGAAGCTTTCTTT. Protein: CASSTGTANTEAFF.

CDR3 sequence (DNA): TGTGCCTGGTCTGTACACGGGGCAGATACGCAGTATTTT. It translates to CAWSVHGADTQYF. The rearrangement links TRBV30 to TRBJ2-3, with D possibly matching TRBD2 (5 bases). CDR1 and CDR2 from the germline V gene are GTSNPN and SVGIG (reference sequence). Deletions cut 5 bases from V and 4 bases from J, with 13 bases between. CDR3 length: 13 residues. Full variable domain (outside the CDR3, taken from reference TRBV30 and TRBJ2-3): SQTIHQWPATLVQPVGSPLSLECTVEGTSNPNLYWYRQAAGRGLQLLFYSVGIGQISSEVPQNLSASRPQDRQFILSSKKLLLSDSGFYLCAWSVHGADTQYFGPGTRLTVL.

The V gene is TRBV5-1, the J gene TRBJ1-1; unclear D gene. Trimming left V 5 bases short and J 3 bases short, with 11 bases between. The germline CDR1 and CDR2 sequences are SGHRS and YFSETQ. This CDR3 has 13 amino acids. CDR3 sequence reads: CASSLLVDTEAFF. The CDR3 DNA reads TGCGCCAGCAGTCTGCTGGTTGACACTGAAGCTTTCTTT.